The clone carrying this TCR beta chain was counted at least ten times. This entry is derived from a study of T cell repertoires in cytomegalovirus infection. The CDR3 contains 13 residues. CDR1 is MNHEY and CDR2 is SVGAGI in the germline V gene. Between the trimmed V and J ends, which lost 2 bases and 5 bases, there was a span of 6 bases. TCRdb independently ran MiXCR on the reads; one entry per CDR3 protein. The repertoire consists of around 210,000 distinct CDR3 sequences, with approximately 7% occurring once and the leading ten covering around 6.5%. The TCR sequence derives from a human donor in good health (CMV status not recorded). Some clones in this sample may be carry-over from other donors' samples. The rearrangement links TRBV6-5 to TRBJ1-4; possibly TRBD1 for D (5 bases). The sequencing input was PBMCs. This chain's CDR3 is CASSYRGNEKLFF. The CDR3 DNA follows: TGTGCCAGCAGTTACAGGGGAAATGAAAAACTGTTTTTT.